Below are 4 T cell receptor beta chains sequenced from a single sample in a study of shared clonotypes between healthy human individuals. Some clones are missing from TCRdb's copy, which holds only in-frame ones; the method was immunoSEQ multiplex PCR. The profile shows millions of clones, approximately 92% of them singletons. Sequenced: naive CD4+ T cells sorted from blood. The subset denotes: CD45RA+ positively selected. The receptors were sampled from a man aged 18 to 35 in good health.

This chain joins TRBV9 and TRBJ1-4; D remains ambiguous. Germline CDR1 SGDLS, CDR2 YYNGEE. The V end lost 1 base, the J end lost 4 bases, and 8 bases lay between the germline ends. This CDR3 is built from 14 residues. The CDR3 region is CASSVSILNEKLFF. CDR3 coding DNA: TGTGCCAGCAGCGTAAGCATCCTTAATGAAAAACTGTTTTTT.

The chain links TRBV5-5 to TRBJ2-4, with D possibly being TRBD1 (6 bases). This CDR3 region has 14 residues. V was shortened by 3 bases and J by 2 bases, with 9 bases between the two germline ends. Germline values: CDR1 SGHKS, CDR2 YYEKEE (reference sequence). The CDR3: CASSSTGTKNIQYF. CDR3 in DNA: TGTGCCAGCAGCTCTACAGGGACCAAAAACATTCAGTACTTC.

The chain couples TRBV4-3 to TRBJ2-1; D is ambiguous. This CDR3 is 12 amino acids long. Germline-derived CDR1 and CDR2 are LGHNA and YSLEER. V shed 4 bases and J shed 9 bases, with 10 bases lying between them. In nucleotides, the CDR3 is TGCGCCAGCAGCCTACAGCGTCGTGAGCAGTTCTTC. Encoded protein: CASSLQRREQFF.

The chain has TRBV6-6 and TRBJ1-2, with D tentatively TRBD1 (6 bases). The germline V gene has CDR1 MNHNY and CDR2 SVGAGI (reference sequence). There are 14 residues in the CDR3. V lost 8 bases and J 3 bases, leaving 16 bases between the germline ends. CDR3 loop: CASGPQGSYYGYTF. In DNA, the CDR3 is TGTGCCAGCGGACCACAGGGTTCCTACTATGGCTACACCTTC.